This TCR beta chain was captured by sequencing in a study of blood T cell repertoires in COVID-19. Study details: Spain, Italy and the United States supplied samples that represented acute and convalescent COVID-19. The analysed material was cDNA or gDNA that came from T cells, B-cell-depleted T cells, or PBMCs.

Trimming removed 6 bases from V and 2 bases from J, with 14 bases in between. Germline-derived CDR1 and CDR2 are MNHEY and SVGAGI. The CDR3 runs 15 residues. Methods used by the authors: Amplification from reference gene primers served as the basis for estimated nucleated cell counts. Clones were read by immunoSEQ multiplex PCR, and TCRdb kept only the in-frame ones, dropping some. D and trimming come from the DNA, and the V and J calls and clone size come from that table. The sample has about 220,000 clones, around 80% seen once. This clone has a handful of counts. The sequencing input was peripheral blood. The V call is TRBV6-5, the J call TRBJ1-3, with D perhaps matching TRBD1 (5 bases). The clonotype comes from a man between 25 and 39 years old with active or convalescent COVID-19. As DNA, the CDR3 is TGTGCCAGCAGGCGCTCAGGGTTAACTGGAAACACCATATATTTT. Residues: CASRRSGLTGNTIYF.